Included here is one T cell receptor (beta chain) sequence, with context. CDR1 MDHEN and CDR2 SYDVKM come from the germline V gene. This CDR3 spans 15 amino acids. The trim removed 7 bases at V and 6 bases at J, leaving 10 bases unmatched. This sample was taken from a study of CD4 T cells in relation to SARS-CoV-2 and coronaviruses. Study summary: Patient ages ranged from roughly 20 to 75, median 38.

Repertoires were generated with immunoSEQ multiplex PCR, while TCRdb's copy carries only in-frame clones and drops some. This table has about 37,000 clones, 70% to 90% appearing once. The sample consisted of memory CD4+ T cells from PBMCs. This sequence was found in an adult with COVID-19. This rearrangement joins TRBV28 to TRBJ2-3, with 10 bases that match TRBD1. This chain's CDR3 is CASTMGQGSVDTQYF. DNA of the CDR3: TGTGCCAGCACTATGGGACAGGGGTCGGTGGATACGCAGTATTTT.